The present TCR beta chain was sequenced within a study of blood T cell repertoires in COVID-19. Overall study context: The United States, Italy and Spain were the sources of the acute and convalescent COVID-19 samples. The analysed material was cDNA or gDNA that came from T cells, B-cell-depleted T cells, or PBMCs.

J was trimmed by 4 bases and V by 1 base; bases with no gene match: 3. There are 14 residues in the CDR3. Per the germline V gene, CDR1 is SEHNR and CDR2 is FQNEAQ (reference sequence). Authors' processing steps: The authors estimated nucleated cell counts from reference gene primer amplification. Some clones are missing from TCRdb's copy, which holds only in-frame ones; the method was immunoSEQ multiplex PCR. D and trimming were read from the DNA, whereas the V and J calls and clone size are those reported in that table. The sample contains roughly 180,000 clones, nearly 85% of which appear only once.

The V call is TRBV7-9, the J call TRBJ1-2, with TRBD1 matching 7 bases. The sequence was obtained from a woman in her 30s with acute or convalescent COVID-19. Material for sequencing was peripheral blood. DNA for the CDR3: TGTGCCAGCAGCTTAGTGGGACAGCCCTATGGCTACACCTTC. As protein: CASSLVGQPYGYTF.